This T cell receptor beta chain was documented in a study of blood T cell repertoires in COVID-19 (TCRdb year 2020). General notes on the study: Samples covering the acute and convalescent phases of COVID-19 were provided by collaborators in the United States, Italy and Spain. The material from the prospective study consisted of cDNA or gDNA derived from T cells, B-cell-depleted T cells, or PBMCs. The dataset comprised deeply sampled blood TCRbeta repertoires from subjects exposed to, actively infected with, or recovered from COVID-19. A freely available public database, intended as a resource for researchers studying the immune response to SARS-CoV-2, is where the repertoires were released. Samples came from the ongoing ImmuneRACE study (first 160 participants) plus 1,254 subjects from 6 global collaborators. Sample metadata almost always included a de-identified subject ID, COVID-19 status, age in years and sex. Where available, HLA class I and class II types were obtained from metadata supplied by the sample provider rather than from assay-based typing. Beyond this particular receptor, the publication reports: The amount of clinical and demographic metadata varied by source and participant and was provided uncurated.

This clone was detected a few times. The antigen it binds to is not known. No base quality values were provided; no much bigger clone lies one nucleotide off. Whole blood was collected in K2EDTA tubes by collaborating institutions according to the institutions' own protocols. For TCRbeta analysis, collaborator samples were shipped as frozen whole blood, as isolated PBMCs, or as DNA extracted from either sample type. TCRbeta CDR3 regions were amplified from genomic DNA using the immunoSEQ Assay, a bias-controlled multiplex PCR. As for how the authors treated the data: Within the assay, amplification of reference gene primers was used to estimate how many nucleated cells each sample contained. To quantify the absolute abundance of each unique TCRbeta CDR3 rearrangement, sequence reads were collapsed and filtered. Productive Simpson clonality was computed per sample as the square root of Simpson's diversity index over productive rearrangements. As stored in TCRdb, this immuneACCESS dataset retains in-frame rearrangements with V and J assigned. A fraction of the clones does not appear; measured against another copy, unresolved V genes explain less than half of the discrepancy, and the remainder lacks a known reason. D and trimming come from the DNA, and the V and J calls and clone size come from that table. This sample is represented by around 99,000 clones; approximately 79% of them were singletons. In total, the top ten clones hold 15% to 20% of the sample.

The CDR3 has 20 amino acids, counting the end cysteine and phenylalanine. The sequence is cut down to CDR3 DNA, 60 bases in frame from base 1. The germline V gene yields SGHNT for CDR1 and YENEEA for CDR2. V lost 5 bases and J lost 0 bases, and the count of bases not matched to a germline gene is 11. The TCR originated in an elderly woman with active or convalescent COVID-19. The chain employs TRBV11-3 and TRBJ2-6, with 12 bases matching TRBD2. The material sequenced was peripheral blood. The DNA sequence reads TGTGCCAGCAGCCAAAGGACTAGCGGGACTTCCAGCTCTGGGGCCAACGTCCTGACTTTC. It codes for CASSQRTSGTSSSGANVLTF.